These 27 T cell receptor beta chains were sequenced from one sample in a study of shared clonotypes between healthy human individuals. Generated by immunoSEQ multiplex PCR, the TCRdb table keeps only in-frame clones and is missing some. The table lists about a million clones, around 77% of them singletons. Sequencing was carried out using memory CD4+ T cells from PBMCs. Subset described: CD45RA-negative fraction. The receptors were sampled from a man aged 18 to 29 in good health. Some clones in this sample may be carry-over from other donors' samples.

This clone was seen only once. CDR3: CASSLGWDRGSYEQYF. The CDR3 DNA reads TGTGCCAGCAGCTTAGGTTGGGACAGGGGTAGTTACGAGCAGTACTTC. The chain carries TRBV13 and TRBJ2-7; TRBD1 aligns across 10 bases. Germline CDR1 reads PRHDT; CDR2 reads FYEKMQ (reference sequence). The CDR3 runs to 16 residues. The junction had 6 bases not matched to a gene; V was cut back by 0 bases and J by 4 bases.

A few counts support this clone. This rearrangement joins TRBV9 to TRBJ2-1, with 8 bases aligning to TRBD2. Germline-derived CDR1 and CDR2 are SGDLS and YYNGEE. The CDR3 contains 15 residues. V lost 4 bases and J lost 2; bases outside the gene matches: 5. The CDR3 is CASSTSGSPYNEQFF. CDR3 in DNA: TGTGCCAGCAGCACAAGCGGGAGTCCCTACAATGAGCAGTTCTTC. Filled out from reference TRBV9 and TRBJ2-1, the complete variable domain reads DSGVTQTPKHLITATGQRVTLRCSPRSGDLSVYWYQQSLDQGLQFLIQYYNGEERAKGNILERFSAQQFPDLHSELNLSSLELGDSALYFCASSTSGSPYNEQFFGPGTRLTVL.

This rearrangement joins TRBV5-1 to TRBJ2-2, with D possibly being TRBD1 (5 bases). The CDR3 length is 16 residues. V shed 2 bases and J shed 1 base, with 12 bases lying between them. Looked up from germline, CDR1 is SGHRS and CDR2 is YFSETQ. In nucleotides, the CDR3 is TGCGCCAGCAGCTTACCCCCTACAGGGAACACCGGGGAGCTGTTTTTT. Encoded protein: CASSLPPTGNTGELFF.

The rearrangement links TRBV7-8 to TRBJ2-3, with D unresolved. From germline, CDR1 is SGHVS and CDR2 FQNEAQ. The CDR3 is made up of 15 amino acids. With 5 bases removed from V and 4 bases from J, the gap between germline ends came to 16 bases. In nucleotides, the CDR3 is TGTGCCAGCAGCCCTCTCGACAACGGACCAGATACGCAGTATTTT. It translates to CASSPLDNGPDTQYF. Variable domain in full (rest from reference TRBV7-8 and TRBJ2-3): GAGVSQSPRYKVAKRGQDVALRCDPISGHVSLFWYQQALGQGPEFLTYFQNEAQLDKSGLPSDRFFAERPEGSVSTLKIQRTQQEDSAVYLCASSPLDNGPDTQYFGPGTRLTVL.

The chain is built from TRBV11-2 and TRBJ2-2, with D possibly matching TRBD2 (6 bases). V was trimmed by 3 bases and J by 0 bases, leaving 14 bases between them. Germline assignment: CDR1 SGHAT and CDR2 FQNNGV. The CDR3 is made up of 17 amino acids. In DNA form, the CDR3 reads TGTGCCAGCAGCTTCCCTGGTGGAGGGACGAACACCGGGGAGCTGTTTTTT. Translated, it gives CASSFPGGGTNTGELFF.

The chain recombines TRBV20-1 with TRBJ1-2; no reliable D call. This CDR3 comprises 11 residues. Germline-derived CDR1 and CDR2 are DFQATT and SNEGSKA (reference sequence). V lost 5 bases to trimming and J lost 8 bases, with 12 bases between them. The CDR3 bases are TGCAGTGCTTCCCCCGCGACAGGCTACACCTTC. Its protein product is CSASPATGYTF.

This clone was observed a few times. The same CDR3 also results from other DNA sequences found in this sample. The rearrangement links TRBV7-9 to TRBJ1-2, with D perhaps matching TRBD1 (6 bases). This CDR3 has 13 amino acids. The V end was cut by 1 base, the J end by 4 bases, with 7 bases between. The V gene's germline CDR1 is SEHNR and CDR2 FQNEAQ (reference sequence). CDR3 sequence (DNA): TGTGCCAGCAGCTTAGACAGGGTCTATGGCTACACCTTC. Encoded protein: CASSLDRVYGYTF.

The table lists this clone with many counts. The CDR3 nucleotides read TGTGCCATCAGGGGGAGGAGCGGGAATTACAATGAGCAGTTCTTC. This sequence encodes CAIRGRSGNYNEQFF. This rearrangement joins TRBV10-3 to TRBJ2-1, with 7 bases identical to TRBD2. CDR3 length: 15 amino acids. The V segment lost 6 bases and the J segment 4 bases; nucleotides outside the gene matches: 9. Germline CDR1 ENHRY, CDR2 SYGVKD.

The gene calls are TRBV5-1 and TRBJ2-7; possibly TRBD1 for D (6 bases). V was cut by 3 bases and J by 2 bases, with 12 bases left in between. The CDR3 is 14 residues long. Germline assignment: CDR1 SGHRS and CDR2 YFSETQ. The CDR3 nucleotides read TGCGCCAGCAGCTCTGGACAGATGCCCTACGAGCAGTACTTC. It codes for CASSSGQMPYEQYF.

This chain connects TRBV5-4 to TRBJ2-1; D is perhaps TRBD2 (6 bases). The CDR3 totals 15 residues. V shed 4 bases and J shed 0 bases, with 11 bases lying between them. Germline V lookup: CDR1 SGHNT, CDR2 YYREEE (reference sequence). CDR3 sequence: CASSQAGFSYNEQFF. The CDR3 DNA is TGTGCCAGCAGCCAAGCGGGTTTCTCCTACAATGAGCAGTTCTTC.

The chain links TRBV7-9 to TRBJ1-4; possible D gene TRBD1, 6 bases. The germline V gene encodes CDR1 SEHNR and CDR2 FQNEAQ (reference sequence). V gave up 1 base and J gave up 1 base, with 7 bases separating them. This CDR3 is 15 amino acids long. CDR3 region: CASSLVRGTNEKLFF. The DNA for the CDR3 is TGTGCCAGCAGCTTAGTCAGGGGAACTAATGAAAAACTGTTTTTT.

V is TRBV11-3 and J is TRBJ1-1; D unclear. The CDR3 extends over 15 amino acids. V lost 0 bases to trimming and J lost 1 base, with 9 bases between them. CDR1 is SGHNT and CDR2 is YENEEA in the germline V gene. CDR3 DNA: TGTGCCAGCAGCTTAGATGGGTACGGGAACACTGAAGCTTTCTTT. Protein product: CASSLDGYGNTEAFF.

V usage is TRBV6-5 and J usage is TRBJ1-3, with D possibly being TRBD1 (6 bases). V lost 8 bases and J lost 2, with 10 bases in between. Germline-derived CDR1 and CDR2 are MNHEY and SVGAGI. This CDR3 is 13 amino acids long. The CDR3 DNA sequence: TGTGCCAGCCAGGACAGTACTGGAAACACCATATATTTT. It translates to CASQDSTGNTIYF.

This clone was counted between two and nine times. This chain joins TRBV29-1 and TRBJ2-2; tentative D call: TRBD1 (6 bases). From germline, CDR1 is SQVTM and CDR2 ANQGSEA. V lost 7 bases to trimming and J lost 1 base, with 13 bases between them. The CDR3 length is 14 residues. CDR3 coding DNA: TGCAGCGCGCCGGGACAACAGAACACCGGGGAGCTGTTTTTT. Translation: CSAPGQQNTGELFF.

The chain has TRBV2 and TRBJ2-5; TRBD1 matches 7 bases. Trimming at V came to 6 bases and at J to 3 bases, leaving 10 bases not matched to a gene. The CDR3 extends over 15 amino acids. Germline CDR1 SNHLY, CDR2 FYNNEI. The CDR3 sequence is CASSLSTGWEETQYF. The CDR3, as DNA: TGTGCCAGCAGCCTCTCGACAGGGTGGGAAGAGACCCAGTACTTC.

This clone was detected only a few times. This chain joins TRBV5-6 and TRBJ2-7; 7 positions agree with TRBD1. CDR1 SGHDT and CDR2 YYEEEE come from the germline V gene. Trimming took 2 bases from V and 3 from J; bases not matched to a gene: 5. The CDR3 length is 14 residues. The chain's CDR3 is CASSFRQGHYEQYF. DNA for the CDR3: TGTGCCAGCAGCTTTCGACAGGGTCACTACGAGCAGTACTTC.

A remark on this clone: Other DNA sequences in this sample translate to the same CDR3. The gene calls are TRBV19 and TRBJ1-2; no firm D call. CDR1 and CDR2 from the germline V gene are LNHDA and SQIVND (reference sequence). The CDR3 covers 12 residues. V was cut by 3 bases and J by 3 bases, with 5 bases left in between. Here the CDR3 DNA reads TGTGCCAGTAGTATCGGGGACTATGGCTACACCTTC. This sequence encodes CASSIGDYGYTF.

The chain is built from TRBV18 and TRBJ1-2, with 7 positions matching TRBD1. The CDR3 runs to 14 residues. V lost 3 bases, J lost 3 bases, and 4 bases stayed unmatched. CDR1 is KGHSH and CDR2 is LQKENI in the germline V gene. CDR3: CASSPLGGDYGYTF. CDR3 nucleotide sequence: TGTGCCAGCTCACCGCTAGGGGGCGACTATGGCTACACCTTC.

This chain connects TRBV29-1 to TRBJ2-7; D is unresolved. The germline V and J ends were trimmed by 4 bases and 2 bases, with 15 bases remaining between them. The CDR3 has 14 residues. Germline V gives CDR1 SQVTM, CDR2 ANQGSEA. CDR3 sequence (DNA): TGCAGCGTTGGTGGATGGGGAAAAACCTACGAGCAGTACTTC. This sequence encodes CSVGGWGKTYEQYF.

This clone has more than one count but fewer than ten. The rearrangement uses TRBV19 and TRBJ2-7; tentatively, D is TRBD1 (6 bases). Deletions cut 3 bases from V and 3 bases from J, with 12 bases between. The CDR3 has 14 residues. CDR1 is LNHDA and CDR2 is SQIVND in the germline V gene (reference sequence). As DNA, the CDR3 is TGTGCCAGTAGTATTCGGACAGTGGGCTACGAGCAGTACTTC. It is translated as CASSIRTVGYEQYF.

This clone showed up just a few times. V usage is TRBV5-6 and J usage is TRBJ2-5; D call uncertain. Germline V gives CDR1 SGHDT, CDR2 YYEEEE. Trimming shortened V by 2 bases and J by 5 bases, and 10 bases separated the two germline ends. This CDR3 has 13 amino acids. The CDR3 DNA is TGTGCCAGCAGCTTCGGAGCGTGGGAGACCCAGTACTTC. As protein: CASSFGAWETQYF.

Points on this clone: A much larger clone is a single base away; this may be a read error. The rearrangement joins TRBV7-6 to TRBJ1-2; 9 bases fit TRBD1. Germline V CDR1 and CDR2: SGHVS, FNYEAQ. The CDR3 has 14 residues. The V segment lost 5 bases and the J segment 4 bases; nucleotides outside the gene matches: 5. The CDR3 sequence is CASSPDRGGYGYTF. In nucleotides, the CDR3 is TGTGCCAGCAGCCCGGACAGGGGCGGCTATGGCTACACCTTC.

For this clone: Other nucleotide sequences in the sample specify the same CDR3. The V and J genes are TRBV11-3 and TRBJ2-2; D is unclear. This CDR3 region has 13 residues. Trimming stripped 2 bases from V and 4 bases from J, with 5 bases between. CDR1 is SGHNT, CDR2 YENEEA, per germline. The CDR3 nucleotides read TGTGCCAGCAGCTTATTTTCCACCGGGGAGCTGTTTTTT. Amino acids: CASSLFSTGELFF.

This sequence joins TRBV18 and TRBJ1-2; 11 bases are a match to TRBD1. CDR1 and CDR2 from the germline V gene are KGHSH and LQKENI. V lost 4 bases, J lost 7 bases, and 8 bases stayed unmatched. This CDR3 spans 15 amino acids. The CDR3 region is CASSQQGQGGTGYTF. CDR3 DNA: TGTGCCAGCTCACAACAGGGACAGGGGGGAACTGGCTACACCTTC. The variable domain in full, with the rest retrieved from reference TRBV18 and TRBJ1-2, is NAGVMQNPRHLVRRRGQEARLRCSPMKGHSHVYWYRQLPEEGLKFMVYLQKENIIDESGMPKERFSAEFPKEGPSILRIQQVVRGDSAAYFCASSQQGQGGTGYTFGSGTRLTVV.

The chain combines TRBV19 with TRBJ1-1; 9 nucleotides agree with TRBD1. The germline V gene has CDR1 LNHDA and CDR2 SQIVND (reference sequence). The V segment lost 6 bases and the J segment 1 base; nucleotides outside the gene matches: 12. CDR3 length: 17 amino acids. CDR3 region: CASRTTSWDRENTEAFF. The CDR3 region has the DNA TGTGCCAGTAGAACAACCTCATGGGACAGGGAGAACACTGAAGCTTTCTTT.

The chain has TRBV30 and TRBJ1-4; D might be TRBD1 (6 bases). The CDR3 extends over 15 amino acids. Germline CDR1 and CDR2: GTSNPN and SVGIG (reference sequence). V gave up 0 bases and J gave up 8 bases, with 16 bases separating them. This chain's CDR3 is CAWSVGGASGEKLFF. CDR3 nucleotides: TGTGCCTGGAGTGTAGGGGGGGCATCCGGCGAAAAACTGTTTTTT. The complete variable domain, with remaining parts taken from reference TRBV30 and TRBJ1-4, reads SQTIHQWPATLVQPVGSPLSLECTVEGTSNPNLYWYRQAAGRGLQLLFYSVGIGQISSEVPQNLSASRPQDRQFILSSKKLLLSDSGFYLCAWSVGGASGEKLFFGSGTQLSVL.

The chain joins TRBV28 to TRBJ2-3; weak D call: TRBD2 (6 bases). Deletions cut 3 bases from V and 5 bases from J, with 15 bases between. CDR3 length: 15 amino acids. Germline loops: CDR1 MDHEN, CDR2 SYDVKM. CDR3 bases: TGTGCCAGCAGTTTGGGCGGGGCTTCCGGAGATACGCAGTATTTT. As protein: CASSLGGASGDTQYF.